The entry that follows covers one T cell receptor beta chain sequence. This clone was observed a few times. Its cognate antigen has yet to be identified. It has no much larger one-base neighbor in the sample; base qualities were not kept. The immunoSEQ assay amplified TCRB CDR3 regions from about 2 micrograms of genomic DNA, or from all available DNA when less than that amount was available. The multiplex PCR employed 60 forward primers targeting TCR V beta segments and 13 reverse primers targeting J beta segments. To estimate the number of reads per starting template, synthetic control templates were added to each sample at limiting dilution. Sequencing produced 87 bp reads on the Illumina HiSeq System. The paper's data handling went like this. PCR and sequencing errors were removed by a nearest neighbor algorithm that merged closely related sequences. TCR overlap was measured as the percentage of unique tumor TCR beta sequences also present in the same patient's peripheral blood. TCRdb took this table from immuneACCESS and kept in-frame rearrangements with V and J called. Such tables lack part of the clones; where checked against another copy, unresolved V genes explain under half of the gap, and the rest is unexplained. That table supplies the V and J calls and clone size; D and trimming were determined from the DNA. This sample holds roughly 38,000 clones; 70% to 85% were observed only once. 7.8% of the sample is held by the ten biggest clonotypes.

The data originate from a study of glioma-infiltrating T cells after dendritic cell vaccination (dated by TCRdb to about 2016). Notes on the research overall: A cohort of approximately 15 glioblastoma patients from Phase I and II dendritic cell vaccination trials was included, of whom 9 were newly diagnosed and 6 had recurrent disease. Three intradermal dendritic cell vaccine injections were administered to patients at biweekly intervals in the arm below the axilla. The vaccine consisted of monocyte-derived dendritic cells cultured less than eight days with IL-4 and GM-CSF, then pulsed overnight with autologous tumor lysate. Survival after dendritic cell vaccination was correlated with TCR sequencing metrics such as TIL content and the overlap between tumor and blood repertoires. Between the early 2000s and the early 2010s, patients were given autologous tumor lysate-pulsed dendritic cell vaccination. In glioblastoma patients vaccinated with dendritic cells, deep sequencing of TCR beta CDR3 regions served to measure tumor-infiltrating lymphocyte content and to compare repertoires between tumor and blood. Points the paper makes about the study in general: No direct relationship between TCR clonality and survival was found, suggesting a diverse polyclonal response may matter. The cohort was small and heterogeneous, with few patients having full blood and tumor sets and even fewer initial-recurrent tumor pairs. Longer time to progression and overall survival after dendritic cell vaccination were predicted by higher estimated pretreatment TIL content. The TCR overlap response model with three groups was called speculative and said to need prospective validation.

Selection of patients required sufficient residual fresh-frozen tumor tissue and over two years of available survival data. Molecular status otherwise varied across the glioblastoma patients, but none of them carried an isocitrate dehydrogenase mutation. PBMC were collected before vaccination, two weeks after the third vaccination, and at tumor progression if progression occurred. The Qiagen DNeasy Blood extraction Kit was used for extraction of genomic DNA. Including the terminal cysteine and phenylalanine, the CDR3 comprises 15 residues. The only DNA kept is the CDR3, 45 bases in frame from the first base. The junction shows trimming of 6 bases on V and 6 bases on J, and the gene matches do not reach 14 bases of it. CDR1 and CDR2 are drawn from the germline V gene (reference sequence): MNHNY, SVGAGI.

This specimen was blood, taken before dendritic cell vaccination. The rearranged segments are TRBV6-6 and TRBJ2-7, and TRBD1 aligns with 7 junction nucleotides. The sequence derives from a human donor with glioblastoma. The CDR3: CASRYTGVEKGEQYF. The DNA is TGTGCCAGCAGATATACAGGGGTGGAAAAAGGCGAGCAGTACTTC.